Below are 17 T cell receptor beta chains sequenced from a single sample in a study of Ad26.COV2.S vaccination and SARS-CoV-2 variants. Treatment here: around 19 received Ad26.COV2.S at low or high dose, single or two shots; several received placebo; per-sample allocation not given. It was on day 63 after the first vaccine or placebo injection that samples were taken. The method was immunoSEQ multiplex PCR; TCRdb's version includes in-frame clones alone and lacks a portion of them. The sample yields about 350,000 clones, around 88% seen once. The specimen comprised peripheral blood, sampled in a trial of Ad26.COV2.S vaccine versus placebo. Receptors were obtained from a person between 18 and 59 years old who received the Ad26.COV2.S COVID-19 vaccine or a placebo.

This clone was detected once. The rearrangement links TRBV19 to TRBJ2-5; TRBD1 might be the D (6 bases). The germline V gene has CDR1 LNHDA and CDR2 SQIVND (reference sequence). The CDR3 consists of 14 residues. Trimming removed 4 bases at V and 7 bases at J, with 16 bases between. DNA of the CDR3: TGTGCCAGTAGTAACAGGGAACTCTACTCGACCCAGTACTTC. Its protein product is CASSNRELYSTQYF. Full variable domain (outside the CDR3, taken from reference TRBV19 and TRBJ2-5): DGGITQSPKYLFRKEGQNVTLSCEQNLNHDAMYWYRQDPGQGLRLIYYSQIVNDFQKGDIAEGYSVSREKKESFPLTVTSAQKNPTAFYLCASSNRELYSTQYFGPGTRLLVL.

The chain recombines TRBV15 with TRBJ1-5; the D is unclear. Germline V gives CDR1 LNHNV, CDR2 YYDKDF (reference sequence). Trimming took off 0 bases at V and 5 bases at J, with 14 bases between the two ends. The CDR3 sequence is 16 residues long. The CDR3 loop reads CATSRDRGPAYQPQHF. The CDR3 nucleotides are TGTGCCACCAGCAGAGACCGAGGCCCTGCCTATCAGCCCCAGCATTTT.

This chain connects TRBV3-1 (or the pseudogene TRBV3-2) to TRBJ1-3; 11 nucleotides match TRBD1. This CDR3 comprises 17 residues. CDR1 is LGHDT and CDR2 is YNNKEL in the germline V gene (reference sequence). Losses at the gene ends were 6 bases for V and 3 bases for J; bases not matched to a gene: 10. The CDR3 coding sequence is TGTGCCAGCAGACCCTATGGACAGGGGGCTGGTGGAAACACCATATATTTT. Translating it yields CASRPYGQGAGGNTIYF.

V usage is TRBV10-3 and J usage is TRBJ1-1, with TRBD1 as a possible D gene (6 bases). The V end lost 0 bases, the J end lost 0 bases, and 8 bases lay between the germline ends. CDR1 ENHRY and CDR2 SYGVKD come from the germline V gene. The CDR3 is 15 amino acids. Here the CDR3 reads CAISESTGLNTEAFF. The DNA for the CDR3 is TGTGCCATCAGTGAGTCGACAGGTCTGAACACTGAAGCTTTCTTT.

The chain couples TRBV4-1 to TRBJ2-7, with D tentatively TRBD1 (5 bases). The germline CDR1 and CDR2 sequences are MGHRA and YSYEKL. V was cut by 0 bases and J by 6 bases, with 12 bases left in between. This CDR3 spans 14 amino acids. The CDR3: CASSQDNRLPEQYF. Written as DNA, the CDR3 is TGCGCCAGCAGCCAAGATAACAGGTTACCCGAGCAGTACTTC.

The rearrangement joins TRBV27 to TRBJ2-4; 10 bases agree with TRBD2. The ends lost 5 bases at V and 8 bases at J; junction bases unmatched: 9. From germline, CDR1 is MNHEY and CDR2 SMNVEV (reference sequence). CDR3 length: 15 residues. CDR3 in amino acids: CASSPASGSGYIQYF. In DNA, the CDR3 is TGTGCCAGCAGTCCCGCTAGCGGGAGTGGATACATTCAGTACTTC.

The chain uses TRBV18 and TRBJ2-7, with a weak D call TRBD2 (5 bases). The CDR3 extends over 13 amino acids. Per the germline V gene, CDR1 is KGHSH and CDR2 is LQKENI. Trimming pared 4 bases from V and 2 bases from J, leaving 9 bases between. This CDR3 reads CASSLRGTYEQYF. In DNA form, the CDR3 reads TGTGCCAGCTCACTCCGGGGAACCTACGAGCAGTACTTC.

The CDR3 coding sequence is TGTGCCAGCAGTGATCCTCGGACTAGCGGGGGGGCGGGCTCCTACGAGCAGTACTTC. Its protein is CASSDPRTSGGAGSYEQYF. The chain combines TRBV2 with TRBJ2-7, with 15 bases that match TRBD2. J gave up 0 bases and V 3 bases, and 9 bases lay outside the gene matches. Germline lookup yields CDR1 SNHLY and CDR2 FYNNEI. The CDR3 length is 19 residues.

The chain joins TRBV28 to TRBJ2-7, with TRBD2 matching over 10 bases. The germline CDR1 and CDR2 sequences are MDHEN and SYDVKM. This CDR3 has 15 amino acids. V was clipped by 7 bases and J by 0 bases; unmatched bases: 6. CDR3 loop: CASTRLAGSSYEQYF. CDR3 nucleotide sequence: TGTGCCAGCACTCGACTAGCGGGCTCCTCCTACGAGCAGTACTTC. Full variable domain (remainder filled in from reference TRBV28 and TRBJ2-7): DVKVTQSSRYLVKRTGEKVFLECVQDMDHENMFWYRQDPGLGLRLIYFSYDVKMKEKGDIPEGYSVSREKKERFSLILESASTNQTSMYLCASTRLAGSSYEQYFGPGTRLTVT.

This sequence joins TRBV7-3 and TRBJ2-7; 8 bases are shared with TRBD2. The V segment lost 5 bases and the J segment 6 bases; nucleotides outside the gene matches: 12. Germline V gene sequence: CDR1 SGHTA, CDR2 FQGTGA. The CDR3 length is 15 residues. The CDR3 loop is CASSPRVAGPLEQYF. CDR3 sequence (DNA): TGTGCCAGCAGCCCTCGGGTAGCGGGACCCCTCGAGCAGTACTTC.

The count of this clone is one. The chain is built from TRBV7-9 and TRBJ2-7; 9 bases are shared with TRBD1. V was pared by 7 bases and J by 0 bases, with 10 bases of the junction left unmatched. This CDR3 comprises 16 residues. CDR1 is SEHNR, CDR2 FQNEAQ, per germline (reference sequence). CDR3 coding DNA: TGTGCCAGCATCGAATTGCGGACAGGGGCCTCCTACGAGCAGTACTTC. Amino acids: CASIELRTGASYEQYF.

The chain couples TRBV27 to TRBJ2-7; D is possibly TRBD1 (6 bases). The germline V gene has CDR1 MNHEY and CDR2 SMNVEV (reference sequence). Deletions cut 5 bases from V and 2 bases from J, with 13 bases between. The CDR3 contains 14 residues. The CDR3 nucleotides are TGTGCCAGCAGTGAGGGGGTAACCCCCTACGAGCAGTACTTC. It translates to CASSEGVTPYEQYF.

The chain joins TRBV5-1 to TRBJ1-2, with 7 nucleotides matching TRBD1. J was trimmed by 2 bases and V by 3 bases; bases with no gene match: 4. Germline CDR1 SGHRS, CDR2 YFSETQ. The CDR3 length is 14 residues. CDR3 amino acids: CASSSGTANYGYTF. The CDR3 DNA reads TGCGCCAGCAGCTCTGGGACAGCCAACTATGGCTACACCTTC.

The chain is built from TRBV3-1 (or the pseudogene TRBV3-2) and TRBJ2-5; D remains ambiguous. The CDR3 extends over 15 amino acids. Germline CDR1 is LGHDT and CDR2 is YNNKEL (reference sequence). V dropped 0 bases and J dropped 3 bases, with 11 bases sitting between them. This CDR3 is CASSQDVAVEETQYF. CDR3 DNA: TGTGCCAGCAGCCAAGATGTGGCAGTAGAAGAGACCCAGTACTTC.

This clone was seen more than once but under ten times. The chain carries TRBV11-2 and TRBJ2-7; possible D gene TRBD1, 6 bases. Between the trimmed V and J ends, which lost 5 bases and 2 bases, there was a span of 16 bases. Germline CDR1 reads SGHAT; CDR2 reads FQNNGV. This CDR3 has 15 residues. The CDR3 sequence: CASSREAGVPYEQYF. CDR3 bases: TGTGCCAGCAGCCGAGAGGCAGGGGTCCCCTACGAGCAGTACTTC.

V gene TRBV2 combines with J gene TRBJ2-3, with TRBD1 matching over 8 bases. This CDR3 contains 14 residues. The J segment lost 1 base and the V segment lost 7 bases, leaving 4 bases of the junction unmatched. Germline CDR1 SNHLY, CDR2 FYNNEI. The CDR3 loop is CASTTDRGTDTQYF. CDR3 in DNA: TGTGCCAGCACCACGGACAGGGGCACAGATACGCAGTATTTT.

This chain joins TRBV5-1 and TRBJ1-1; possible D gene TRBD1, 6 bases. The germline V gene encodes CDR1 SGHRS and CDR2 YFSETQ. V was cut by 4 bases and J by 10 bases, with 20 bases left in between. This CDR3 contains 14 residues. CDR3 DNA sequence: TGCGCCAGCAGCCCAGGGGATCTGGTGTGGGGAGCTTTCTTT. This sequence encodes CASSPGDLVWGAFF.